This TCR beta chain was found in a study of blood T cell repertoires in COVID-19. Study at large: In each case, the material was cDNA or gDNA derived from T cells, B-cell-depleted T cells, or PBMCs.

Trimming took 0 bases from V and 9 from J; bases not matched to a gene: 6. Germline V gene sequence: CDR1 SGHRS, CDR2 YFSETQ. This CDR3 has 15 residues. Authors' data handling: Counts of nucleated cells, estimated from reference gene primer amplification, were obtained. The table came from immunoSEQ multiplex PCR; TCRdb's copy has only in-frame clones and leaves some out. The DNA was the basis for D and trimming; V, J and clone size are from that table. Here the sample spans about 190,000 clones, about 88% being singletons. The clonotype comes from a man aged 30 to 39 with acute or convalescent COVID-19. The rearrangement links TRBV5-1 to TRBJ2-1; 10 bases agree with TRBD2. Sequences were obtained from peripheral blood. The CDR3 coding sequence is TGCGCCAGCAGCTTGGGCACTAGCGGGATTAGTGAGCAGTTCTTC. It is translated as CASSLGTSGISEQFF.